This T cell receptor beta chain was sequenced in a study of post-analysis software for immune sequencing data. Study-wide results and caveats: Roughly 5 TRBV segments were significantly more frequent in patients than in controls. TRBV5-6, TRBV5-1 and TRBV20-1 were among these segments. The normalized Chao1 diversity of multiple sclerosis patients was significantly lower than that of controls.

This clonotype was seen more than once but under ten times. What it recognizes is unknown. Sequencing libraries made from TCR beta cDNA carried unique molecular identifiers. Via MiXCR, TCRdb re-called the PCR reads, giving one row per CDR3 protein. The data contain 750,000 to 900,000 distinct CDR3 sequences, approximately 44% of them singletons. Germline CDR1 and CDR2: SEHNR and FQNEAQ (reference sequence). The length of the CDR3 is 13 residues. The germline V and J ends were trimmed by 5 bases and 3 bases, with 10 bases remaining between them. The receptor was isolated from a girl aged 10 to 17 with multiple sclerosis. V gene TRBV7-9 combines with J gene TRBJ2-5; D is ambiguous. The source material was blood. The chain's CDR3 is CASSTIEKETQYF. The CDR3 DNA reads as TGTGCCAGCAGCACCATCGAGAAAGAGACCCAGTACTTC.